Listed below are T cell receptor beta chains from one sample, sequenced in a study of spatial heterogeneity in lung cancer. TCRdb analysed the 5' RACE reads with MiXCR anew, one entry per CDR3 protein. Here the sample spans over 25,000 distinct CDR3 sequences, roughly 7.2% being singletons. This specimen was lung tumor tissue, taken at surgery. The receptors were sampled from a male donor with early-stage non-small cell lung cancer. Each CDR3 is given with its conserved first and last residue. A D gene is named only where the DNA matches it firmly. Clone sizes are given selectively: once, few, many, or a class where the clone is expanded.

size	J	D	V	DNA	CDR3
-	TRBJ1-2	-	TRBV20-1	TGCTCCCTCGGGCTAACAGGGCCCTATGGCTACACCTTC	CSLGLTGPYGYTF
many	TRBJ1-6	-	TRBV10-1	TGCGCCAGCAGTGAAGATGTGAATTCACCCCTCCACTTT	CASSEDVNSPLHF
-	TRBJ2-3	-	TRBV6-5	TGTGCCAGCAGTTACCCGGGACTAGATACGCAGTATTTT	CASSYPGLDTQYF
many	TRBJ2-2	TRBD2	TRBV10-3	TGTGCCATCAGTGGACTAGCGGAGTCCGGGGAGCTGTTTTTT	CAISGLAESGELFF
many	TRBJ2-1	-	TRBV2	TGTGCCAGCAGCGCCGTCCAGGCCTTCTACAATGAGCAGTTCTTC	CASSAVQAFYNEQFF
-	TRBJ1-2	-	TRBV2	TGTGCCAGTCACCGGGGAGGGAATAACTATGGCTACACCTTC	CASHRGGNNYGYTF
-	TRBJ2-3	-	TRBV5-4	TGTGCCAGCAGCCGGAGTTGGGACACAGATACGCAGTATTTT	CASSRSWDTDTQYF
many	TRBJ2-5	-	TRBV7-2	TGTGCCAGCAGCTTAAGAGGGTTCGAGACCCAGTACTTC	CASSLRGFETQYF
few	TRBJ2-1	-	TRBV7-6	TGTGCCAGCAGCTTAGTTTTTGGGGTCAGCTCCTACAATGAGCAGTTCTTC	CASSLVFGVSSYNEQFF
many	TRBJ2-7	-	TRBV6-1	TGTGCCAGCAGTGTTATAGTGTCCTACGAGCAGTACTTC	CASSVIVSYEQYF
few	TRBJ2-1	TRBD2	TRBV6-2/TRBV6-3	TGTGCCAGCAGTACCCCTTCACTGACTAGCACCTCCTACAATGAGCAGTTCTTC	CASSTPSLTSTSYNEQFF
many	TRBJ2-2	-	TRBV5-5	TGTGCCAGCAGCCCCCGGAGAGGGGATCTTAACACCGGGGAGCTGTTTTTT	CASSPRRGDLNTGELFF
many	TRBJ2-2	-	TRBV29-1	TGCAGCGCCGGACAATCGAACACCGGGGAGCTGTTTTTT	CSAGQSNTGELFF
-	TRBJ2-7	-	TRBV13	TGTGCCAGCAGCCGCCAAGGGGGGTACGAGCAGTACTTC	CASSRQGGYEQYF
many	TRBJ1-5	TRBD1	TRBV7-9	TGTGCCAGCAGCTCCGACAGGGCCAATCAGCCCCAGCATTTT	CASSSDRANQPQHF
large	TRBJ2-7	-	TRBV7-8	TGTGCCAGCAGCTTAGCATACCCCTACGAGCAGTACTTC	CASSLAYPYEQYF